One sample yielded the 19 T cell receptor beta chains listed below, sequenced in a study of T-cell memory formation after mild COVID-19. In TCRdb, the 5' RACE reads were re-called with MiXCR into one record per CDR3 protein. Here the sample spans around 160,000 distinct CDR3 sequences, approximately 10% being singletons. Sequenced material: PBMCs or a T cell subset sorted from them (not recorded which). Every receptor here comes from a man aged 18 to 35 who had mild COVID-19 (a few samples of this study predate the infection). Cell type and time point are not known.

In this sample, this clonotype turned up a few times. The J gene is TRBJ1-2, the V gene TRBV29-1; TRBD1 is a possible D gene (5 bases). Trimming pared 7 bases from V and 1 base from J, leaving 7 bases between. In germline, CDR1 is SQVTM, CDR2 ANQGSEA. CDR3 length equals 11 residues. DNA for the CDR3: TGCAGCGCGACAGTTAACTATGGCTACACCTTC. This sequence encodes CSATVNYGYTF.

This chain uses TRBV12-3 or TRBV12-4 with TRBJ1-2; no reliable D call. V was clipped by 1 base and J by 8 bases, with 8 bases between them. There are 12 residues in the CDR3. CDR3 loop: CASSLETGGYTF. CDR3 DNA: TGTGCCAGCAGTTTAGAAACTGGGGGCTACACCTTC.

The gene calls are TRBV5-5 and TRBJ1-4, with 8 nucleotides matching TRBD1. CDR3 length: 16 residues. The V gene's germline CDR1 is SGHKS and CDR2 YYEKEE (reference sequence). The V segment lost 4 bases and the J segment 3 bases; nucleotides outside the gene matches: 8. In DNA, the CDR3 is TGTGCCAGCAGCCGCGGACAGGGAGGGCCTAATGAAAAACTGTTTTTT. It translates to CASSRGQGGPNEKLFF. The entire variable domain, with the rest obtained from reference TRBV5-5 and TRBJ1-4, is as follows: DAGVTQSPTHLIKTRGQQVTLRCSPISGHKSVSWYQQVLGQGPQFIFQYYEKEERGRGNFPDRFSARQFPNYSSELNVNALLLGDSALYLCASSRGQGGPNEKLFFGSGTQLSVL.

This clonotype was detected a few times. The chain recombines TRBV5-1 with TRBJ1-6; D is uncertain. Trimming cost V 4 bases and J 0 bases, with 20 bases left between them. CDR3 size: 19 residues. The germline V gene has CDR1 SGHRS and CDR2 YFSETQ. The CDR3 here is CASSPRPGPRSSYNSPLHF. CDR3 bases: TGCGCCAGCAGCCCACGTCCAGGACCCCGAAGCTCCTATAATTCACCCCTCCACTTT.

V and J are TRBV11-2 and TRBJ1-6, with D maybe TRBD1 (5 bases). CDR3 size: 13 residues. The V gene lost 4 bases and the J gene lost 10 bases, with 11 bases spanning the gap. Germline V gene sequence: CDR1 SGHAT, CDR2 FQNNGV. DNA for the CDR3: TGTGCCAGCAGCTACCTTAGGGGATCACCCCTCCACTTT. Translated: CASSYLRGSPLHF.

In its sample, this clonotype was seen a few times. The chain couples TRBV6-6 to TRBJ2-3; the D call may be TRBD1 or TRBD2 (5 bases each). The CDR3 sequence is 15 residues long. Trimming pared 5 bases from V and 3 bases from J, leaving 15 bases between. In germline, CDR1 is MNHNY, CDR2 SVGAGI (reference sequence). CDR3 DNA sequence: TGTGCCAGCAGTATCCGGGGCCCGCGGACAGATACGCAGTATTTT. It translates to CASSIRGPRTDTQYF.

This clonotype was counted only a few times. The chain is built from TRBV15 and TRBJ2-7; D is undetermined. The length of the CDR3 is 14 residues. CDR1 and CDR2 (germline): LNHNV, YYDKDF (reference sequence). Deletions cut 0 bases from V and 7 bases from J, with 13 bases between. CDR3 sequence (DNA): TGTGCCACCAGCAGAGATCAGAATTCTCTTGAGCAGTACGTC. This translates into CATSRDQNSLEQYV.

This clonotype was seen a handful of times. This chain connects TRBV6-5 to TRBJ2-3; no clear D gene. Germline assignment: CDR1 MNHEY and CDR2 SVGAGI. This CDR3 contains 10 residues. Trimming pared 8 bases from V and 6 bases from J, leaving 6 bases between. The CDR3, as DNA: TGTGCCAGCCTCGGGGATACGCAGTATTTT. Translated: CASLGDTQYF.

V and J are TRBV12-3 or TRBV12-4 and TRBJ1-2; a possible D gene is TRBD1 (5 bases). The CDR3 sequence is 13 residues long. V gave up 3 bases and J gave up 4 bases, with 9 bases separating them. The CDR3 region has the DNA TGTGCCAGCAGTTTTGGGGCTGGCTATGGCTACACCTTC. Its translation is CASSFGAGYGYTF.

This clonotype appeared a few times. This chain connects TRBV20-1 to TRBJ2-5; D call uncertain. CDR1 is DFQATT, CDR2 SNEGSKA, per germline (reference sequence). The length of the CDR3 is 10 residues. The V gene lost 5 bases and the J gene lost 4 bases, with 5 bases spanning the gap. CDR3 amino acids: CSAWRETQYF. The CDR3 nucleotides read TGCAGTGCTTGGCGAGAGACCCAGTACTTC.

The chain couples TRBV29-1 to TRBJ2-7; no reliable D call. The germline gives CDR1 SQVTM, CDR2 ANQGSEA. CDR3 size: 12 residues. The CDR3 nucleotides read TGCCTGATTCAGAGAACCTTCTACGAGCAGTACGTC. This sequence encodes CLIQRTFYEQYV.

Remarks on this clonotype: The junction does not match germline at one end; this may be a read error. The chain employs TRBV7-3 and TRBJ2-2; maybe TRBD2 (6 bases). From germline, CDR1 is SGHTA and CDR2 FQGTGA. The CDR3 consists of 9 residues. The CDR3 is CASSSRDSF. CDR3 in DNA: TGTGCCAGCAGCTCCCGGGACTCCTTT.

Within the sample, this clonotype is medium-sized. The gene calls are TRBV20-1 and TRBJ2-5; 7 bases line up with TRBD1. Germline CDR1 is DFQATT and CDR2 is SNEGSKA (reference sequence). The CDR3 has 14 residues. The junction had 8 bases not matched to a gene; V was cut back by 6 bases and J by 1 base. In nucleotides, the CDR3 is TGCAGTGCAGCACCTGGGACAGTCCAAGAGACCCAGTACTTC. It translates to CSAAPGTVQETQYF.

The V call is TRBV25-1, the J call TRBJ1-2; D is unclear. This CDR3 has 13 amino acids. Per germline, CDR1 MGHDK and CDR2 SYGVNS. V dropped 4 bases and J dropped 0 bases, with 6 bases sitting between them. DNA for the CDR3: TGTGCCAGCAGTGCCGGGACTAACTATGGCTACACCTTC. It specifies CASSAGTNYGYTF.

This chain joins TRBV9 and TRBJ1-1; D is ambiguous. The CDR3 runs 15 residues. V was shortened by 3 bases and J by 2 bases, with 14 bases between the two germline ends. Germline CDR1 and CDR2: SGDLS and YYNGEE. The CDR3 region has the DNA TGTGCCAGCAGCGGACCGACCTTGGCAAACACTGAAGCTTTCTTT. Encoded protein: CASSGPTLANTEAFF. The full variable domain, its missing parts supplied by reference TRBV9 and TRBJ1-1, is DSGVTQTPKHLITATGQRVTLRCSPRSGDLSVYWYQQSLDQGLQFLIQYYNGEERAKGNILERFSAQQFPDLHSELNLSSLELGDSALYFCASSGPTLANTEAFFGQGTRLTVV.

A note on this clonotype: The junction departs from the called germline gene at one end, perhaps through a read error. The chain uses TRBV4-3 and TRBJ2-5; D possibly uses TRBD1 or TRBD2 (5 bases each). The CDR3 consists of 13 residues. Germline-derived CDR1 and CDR2 are LGHNA and YSLEER. The CDR3 here is CASRQEALGTKYF. CDR3 nucleotides: TGCGCCAGCAGACAAGAGGCATTAGGGACCAAGTACTTC.

This clonotype was picked up a small number of times. CDR3 in amino acids: CASSLRGGASTDTQYF. The CDR3 region has the DNA TGTGCCAGCAGCTTACGCGGGGGGGCTAGCACAGATACGCAGTATTTT. The chain links TRBV7-2 to TRBJ2-3; 9 positions match TRBD2. Germline CDR1 SGHTA, CDR2 FQGNSA. The CDR3 contains 16 residues. J was trimmed by 0 bases and V by 2 bases; bases with no gene match: 3.

The chain has TRBV6-6 and TRBJ2-7, with a possible D match to TRBD1 (6 bases). CDR1 is MNHNY and CDR2 is SVGAGI in the germline V gene (reference sequence). The V gene lost 6 bases and the J gene lost 4 bases, with 19 bases spanning the gap. The CDR3 has 15 residues. CDR3 in amino acids: CASRPGQLASYEQYF. DNA of the CDR3: TGTGCCAGCAGACCCGGACAGCTTGCCTCTTACGAGCAGTACTTC.

The chain employs TRBV4-2 and TRBJ2-6; D gene unclear. The CDR3 consists of 15 residues. With 0 bases removed from V and 0 bases from J, the gap between germline ends came to 3 bases. The germline gives CDR1 LGHNA, CDR2 YNFKEQ. CDR3 DNA: TGTGCCAGCAGCCAAGATATCTCTGGGGCCAACGTCCTGACTTTC. Encoded protein: CASSQDISGANVLTF.